This TCR beta chain was captured in a study of T-cell reconstitution after alpha-beta-depleted transplantation in children. A TCRbeta library incorporating unique molecular identifiers was prepared. From the PCR reads, TCRdb called clonotypes with MiXCR, one entry per CDR3 protein. The sample lists a few hundred thousand distinct CDR3 sequences; roughly a tenth were seen once. V shed 5 bases and J shed 7 bases, with 8 bases lying between them. CDR3 length equals 12 residues. Germline CDR1 SEHNR, CDR2 FQNEAQ (reference sequence). This clonotype was counted ten times or more. The rearrangement uses TRBV7-9 and TRBJ2-2; D gene unclear. The source material was PBMCs, sampled before TCRalphabeta/CD19-depleted stem cell transplant. The source is a boy less than two years old with acute myeloid leukemia, due to receive a stem cell transplant. The CDR3 is CASSNSVGELFF. The CDR3 DNA is TGTGCCAGCAGCAACTCCGTCGGGGAGCTGTTTTTT.